The 11 T cell receptor beta chains below were found in one sample sequenced in a study of T cells in Graves' hyperthyroidism and ophthalmopathy. There were TCR beta CDR3 regions amplified from RNA transcripts. Initially, a first-round RT-PCR of the TCR CDR3 employed the HTBI primer set. TCRdb reanalysed the multiplex PCR reads using MiXCR and keeps one entry per CDR3 protein. Found here are 550,000 to 800,000 distinct CDR3 sequences, roughly 15% of them singletons; the top ten hold under 10%. The sample comprised blood. All receptors come from a man between 18 and 29 years old with Graves' hyperthyroidism.

Points on this clonotype: A much larger clone differs from this one at a single base, so this may be a read error. The chain employs TRBV7-2 and TRBJ1-2; D might be TRBD1 (6 bases). Trimming removed 8 bases at V and 6 bases at J, with 16 bases between. Germline-derived CDR1 and CDR2 are SGHTA and FQGNSA. The CDR3 runs to 13 residues. CDR3 sequence: CASGDPGVHGYTF. DNA of the CDR3: TGTGCCAGCGGCGACCCAGGGGTACATGGCTACACCTTC.

This clonotype was counted ten times or more. The chain has TRBV18 and TRBJ1-1; a possible D gene is TRBD1 (5 bases). Deletions cut 2 bases from V and 3 bases from J, with 10 bases between. The CDR3 runs 14 residues. Germline-derived CDR1 and CDR2 are KGHSH and LQKENI. This CDR3 is CASSPVGGDTEAFF. Here the CDR3 DNA reads TGTGCCAGCTCACCAGTCGGAGGGGACACTGAAGCTTTCTTT.

This clonotype was seen just once. This chain links TRBV14 with TRBJ2-7; 8 bases are shared with TRBD1. There are 15 residues in the CDR3. Germline V lookup: CDR1 SGHDN, CDR2 FVKESK. The V segment lost 1 base and the J segment 3 bases; nucleotides outside the gene matches: 5. The CDR3 protein is CASSQGGTGDYEQYF. Here the CDR3 DNA reads TGTGCCAGCAGCCAAGGTGGGACAGGAGACTACGAGCAGTACTTC.

This clonotype came up many times. The chain employs TRBV28 and TRBJ2-6; tentatively, D is TRBD1 (6 bases). The CDR3 has 17 amino acids. Germline CDR1 and CDR2: MDHEN and SYDVKM. V lost 8 bases to trimming and J lost 4 bases, with 21 bases between them. This chain's CDR3 is CASGQTGFEGGANVLTF. CDR3 DNA sequence: TGTGCCAGCGGTCAAACAGGGTTTGAAGGAGGGGCCAACGTCCTGACTTTC.

The gene calls are TRBV7-2 and TRBJ1-2; possibly TRBD1 for D (5 bases). Germline V CDR1 and CDR2: SGHTA, FQGNSA. The CDR3 extends over 14 amino acids. Trimming stripped 5 bases from V and 6 bases from J, with 16 bases between. CDR3 sequence reads: CASSARQPRDGYTF. CDR3 DNA: TGTGCCAGCAGCGCCCGACAGCCGCGGGATGGCTACACCTTC.

This clonotype was picked up many times. The J gene is TRBJ2-2, the V gene TRBV12-3 or TRBV12-4; 8 positions match TRBD2. With V trimmed by 3 bases and J by 7 bases, 10 bases remained unmatched. The CDR3 is 16 amino acids. The CDR3 protein is CASSFPGGVGFGELFF. CDR3 bases: TGTGCCAGCAGTTTCCCGGGAGGGGTGGGGTTCGGGGAGCTGTTTTTT.

This clonotype occurred a few times. The genes are TRBV15 and TRBJ2-1; 8 nucleotides agree with TRBD1. Germline CDR1 and CDR2: LNHNV and YYDKDF (reference sequence). The CDR3 spans 15 residues. V trimming: 5 bases; J trimming: 7 bases; junction bases outside the gene matches: 10. This CDR3 is CATSPQDRAGNEQFF. In DNA form, the CDR3 reads TGTGCCACCAGCCCCCAGGACAGGGCGGGGAATGAGCAGTTCTTC.

This clonotype appeared a few times. The V call is TRBV25-1, the J call TRBJ2-7; 10 bases fit TRBD1. The CDR3 runs 15 residues. In germline, CDR1 is MGHDK, CDR2 SYGVNS. After removal of 6 bases from V and 1 base from J, the junction contained 6 bases not matched to a gene. CDR3 DNA sequence: TGTGCCAGCAGGGACGGACAGGGGGTTTCCTACGAGCAGTACTTC. The encoded protein is CASRDGQGVSYEQYF.

This clonotype was counted ten times or more. This chain connects TRBV28 to TRBJ2-7, with D hard to call. CDR3 length: 13 amino acids. Germline V CDR1 and CDR2: MDHEN, SYDVKM. With 4 bases removed from V and 4 bases from J, the gap between germline ends came to 11 bases. The CDR3 DNA sequence: TGTGCCAGCAGTTCCACCCCTCATTACGAGCAGTACTTC. Protein sequence: CASSSTPHYEQYF.

This clonotype was detected a few times. This chain connects TRBV29-1 to TRBJ2-4; D may be TRBD1 (6 bases). V was clipped by 3 bases and J by 7 bases, with 10 bases between them. Germline V gene data show CDR1 as SQVTM and CDR2 as ANQGSEA. The CDR3 has 12 residues. Here the CDR3 DNA reads TGCAGCGTTGATCAGGGGACGAACATTCAGTACTTC. Protein sequence: CSVDQGTNIQYF.

This clonotype was picked up a small number of times. The V and J genes are TRBV29-1 and TRBJ2-7; the match to TRBD2 covers 7 bases. CDR1 is SQVTM and CDR2 is ANQGSEA in the germline V gene. The CDR3 has 12 residues. V lost 7 bases to trimming and J lost 2 bases; unmatched junction nucleotides: 5. The CDR3 nucleotides are TGCAGCGCCGGGACTACCACCTACGAGCAGTACTTC. Its translation is CSAGTTTYEQYF.